The subject of this entry is one T cell receptor beta chain. Profiling relied on immunoSEQ multiplex PCR, and the TCRdb table lists in-frame clones only, not all of them. The table records just under 90,000 clones, roughly 70% of them present only once. The entry originates in a study of blood T cell repertoires in COVID-19. Overall study: Donors in the United States, Italy and Spain gave samples during acute or convalescent COVID-19.

The CDR3 runs to 14 residues. J was trimmed by 5 bases and V by 0 bases; bases with no gene match: 2. Germline loops: CDR1 SGHRS, CDR2 YFSETQ. The rearrangement joins TRBV5-1 to TRBJ1-1; 9 positions match TRBD1. The source of this sequence is a woman aged 80 or over with acute or convalescent COVID-19. The sample comprised peripheral blood. As DNA, the CDR3 is TGCGCCAGCAGCTTGGAGGACAGGGGAACTGAAGCTTTCTTT. Translated, it gives CASSLEDRGTEAFF.